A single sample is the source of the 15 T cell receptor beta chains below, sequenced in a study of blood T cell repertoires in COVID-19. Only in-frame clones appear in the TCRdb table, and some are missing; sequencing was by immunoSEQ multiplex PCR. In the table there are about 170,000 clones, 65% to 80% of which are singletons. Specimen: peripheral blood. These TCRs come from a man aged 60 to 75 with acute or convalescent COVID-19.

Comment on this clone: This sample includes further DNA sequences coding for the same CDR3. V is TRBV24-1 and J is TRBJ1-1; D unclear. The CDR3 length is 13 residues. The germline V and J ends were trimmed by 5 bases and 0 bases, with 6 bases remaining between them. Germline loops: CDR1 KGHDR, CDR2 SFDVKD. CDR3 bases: TGTGCCACCAGTGGGGCCATGAACACTGAAGCTTTCTTT. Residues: CATSGAMNTEAFF.

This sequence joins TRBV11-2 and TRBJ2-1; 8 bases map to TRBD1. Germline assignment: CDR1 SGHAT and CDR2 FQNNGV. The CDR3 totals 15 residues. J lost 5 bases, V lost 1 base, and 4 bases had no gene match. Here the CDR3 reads CASSLGAGGHNEQFF. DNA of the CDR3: TGTGCCAGCAGCTTAGGGGCAGGGGGCCACAATGAGCAGTTCTTC. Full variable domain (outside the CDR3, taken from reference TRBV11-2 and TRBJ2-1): EAGVAQSPRYKIIEKRQSVAFWCNPISGHATLYWYQQILGQGPKLLIQFQNNGVVDDSQLPKDRFSAERLKGVDSTLKIQPAKLEDSAVYLCASSLGAGGHNEQFFGPGTRLTVL.

Here the CDR3 reads CAWMEGLNTEAFF. CDR3 DNA: TGTGCCTGGATGGAGGGTTTGAACACTGAAGCTTTCTTT. The V and J genes are TRBV30 and TRBJ1-1; D gene uncertain. The CDR3 is 13 residues long. Between the trimmed V and J ends, which lost 4 bases and 0 bases, there was a span of 9 bases. Looked up from germline, CDR1 is GTSNPN and CDR2 is SVGIG (reference sequence).

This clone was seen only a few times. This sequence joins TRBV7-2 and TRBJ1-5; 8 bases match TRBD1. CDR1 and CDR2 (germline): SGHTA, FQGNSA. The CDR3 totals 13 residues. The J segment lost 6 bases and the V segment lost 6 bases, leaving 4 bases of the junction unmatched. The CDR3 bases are TGTGCCAGCAGTCAGGGGGCCCGTCAGCCCCAGCATTTT. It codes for CASSQGARQPQHF.

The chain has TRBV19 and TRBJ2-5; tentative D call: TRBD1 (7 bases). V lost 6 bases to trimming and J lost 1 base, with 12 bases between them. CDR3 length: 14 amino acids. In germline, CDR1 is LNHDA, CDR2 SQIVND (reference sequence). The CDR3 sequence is CASRPEGAQETQYF. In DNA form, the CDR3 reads TGTGCCAGTAGGCCGGAGGGGGCCCAAGAGACCCAGTACTTC.

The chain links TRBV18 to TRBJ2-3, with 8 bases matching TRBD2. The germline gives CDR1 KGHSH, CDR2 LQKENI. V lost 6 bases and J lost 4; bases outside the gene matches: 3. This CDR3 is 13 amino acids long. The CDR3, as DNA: TGTGCCAGCTCCCCGGGGGGGCCAGATACGCAGTATTTT. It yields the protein CASSPGGPDTQYF.

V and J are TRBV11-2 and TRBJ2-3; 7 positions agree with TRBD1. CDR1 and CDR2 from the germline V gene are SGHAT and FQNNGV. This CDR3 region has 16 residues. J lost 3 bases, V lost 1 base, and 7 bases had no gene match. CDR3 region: CASSLGTGVGTDTQYF. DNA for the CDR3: TGTGCCAGCAGCTTAGGAACAGGGGTGGGGACAGATACGCAGTATTTT.

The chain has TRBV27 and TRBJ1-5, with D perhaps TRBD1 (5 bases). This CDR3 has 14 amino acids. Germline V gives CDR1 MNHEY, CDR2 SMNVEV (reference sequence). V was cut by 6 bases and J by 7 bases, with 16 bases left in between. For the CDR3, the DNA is TGTGCCAGCAGAATGGCGGGACTCGGCCAGCCCCAGCATTTT. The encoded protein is CASRMAGLGQPQHF.

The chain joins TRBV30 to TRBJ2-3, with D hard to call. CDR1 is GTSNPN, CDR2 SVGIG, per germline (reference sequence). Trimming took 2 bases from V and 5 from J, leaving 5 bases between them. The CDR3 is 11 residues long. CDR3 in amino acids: CAWSPRDTQYF. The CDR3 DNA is TGTGCCTGGAGTCCCCGAGATACGCAGTATTTT.

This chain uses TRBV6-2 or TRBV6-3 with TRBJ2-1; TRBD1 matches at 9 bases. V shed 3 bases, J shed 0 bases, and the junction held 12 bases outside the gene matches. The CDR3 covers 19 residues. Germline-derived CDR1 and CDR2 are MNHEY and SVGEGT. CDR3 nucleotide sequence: TGTGCCAGCAGTTATAGGGACAGGGAATTTCCTAGCTCCTACAATGAGCAGTTCTTC. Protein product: CASSYRDREFPSSYNEQFF.

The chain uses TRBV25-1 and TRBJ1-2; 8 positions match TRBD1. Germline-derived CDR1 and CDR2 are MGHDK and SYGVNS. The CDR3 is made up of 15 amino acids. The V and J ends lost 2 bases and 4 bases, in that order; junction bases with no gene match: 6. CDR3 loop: CASSEGSGGSYGYTF. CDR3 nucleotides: TGTGCCAGCAGTGAAGGGTCAGGGGGCAGCTATGGCTACACCTTC.

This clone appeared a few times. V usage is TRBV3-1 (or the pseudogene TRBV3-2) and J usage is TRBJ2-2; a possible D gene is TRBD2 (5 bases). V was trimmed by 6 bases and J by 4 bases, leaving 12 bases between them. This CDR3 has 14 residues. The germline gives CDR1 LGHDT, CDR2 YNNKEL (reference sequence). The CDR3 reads CASSYGRGTGELFF. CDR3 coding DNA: TGTGCCAGCAGTTACGGACGGGGCACCGGGGAGCTGTTTTTT.

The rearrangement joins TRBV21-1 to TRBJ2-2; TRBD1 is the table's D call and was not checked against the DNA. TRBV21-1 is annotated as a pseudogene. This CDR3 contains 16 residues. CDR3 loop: CASSTRGLKWHGELFF. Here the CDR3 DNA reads TGTGCCAGCAGCACCAGGGGGCTCAAGTGGCACGGGGAGCTGTTTTTT.

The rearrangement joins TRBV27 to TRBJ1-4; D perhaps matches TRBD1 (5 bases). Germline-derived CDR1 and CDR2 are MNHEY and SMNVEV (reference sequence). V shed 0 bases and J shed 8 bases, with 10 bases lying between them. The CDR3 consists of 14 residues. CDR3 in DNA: TGTGCCAGCAGTTTATCCCAGGGAAACGAAAAACTGTTTTTT. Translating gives CASSLSQGNEKLFF. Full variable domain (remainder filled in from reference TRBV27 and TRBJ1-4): EAQVTQNPRYLITVTGKKLTVTCSQNMNHEYMSWYRQDPGLGLRQIYYSMNVEVTDKGDVPEGYKVSRKEKRNFPLILESPSPNQTSLYFCASSLSQGNEKLFFGSGTQLSVL.

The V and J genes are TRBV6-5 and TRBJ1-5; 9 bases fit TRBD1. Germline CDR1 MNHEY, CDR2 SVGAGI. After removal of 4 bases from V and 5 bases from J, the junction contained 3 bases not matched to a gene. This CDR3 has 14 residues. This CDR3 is CASSWGQGYQPQHF. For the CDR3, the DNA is TGTGCCAGCAGTTGGGGACAGGGATATCAGCCCCAGCATTTT.